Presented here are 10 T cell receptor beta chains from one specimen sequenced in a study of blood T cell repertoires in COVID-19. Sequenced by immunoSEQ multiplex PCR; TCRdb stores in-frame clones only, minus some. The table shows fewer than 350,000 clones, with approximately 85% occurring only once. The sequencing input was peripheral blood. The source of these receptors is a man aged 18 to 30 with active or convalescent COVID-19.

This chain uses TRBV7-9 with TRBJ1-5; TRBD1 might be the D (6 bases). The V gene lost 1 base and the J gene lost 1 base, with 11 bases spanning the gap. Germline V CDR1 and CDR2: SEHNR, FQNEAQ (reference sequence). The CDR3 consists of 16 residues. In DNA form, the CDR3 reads TGTGCCAGCAGCTTAGGGAACAGGGACAGCAATCAGCCCCAGCATTTT. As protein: CASSLGNRDSNQPQHF. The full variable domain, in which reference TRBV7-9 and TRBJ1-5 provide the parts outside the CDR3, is DTGVSQNPRHKITKRGQNVTFRCDPISEHNRLYWYRQTLGQGPEFLTYFQNEAQLEKSRLLSDRFSAERPKGSFSTLEIQRTEQGDSAMYLCASSLGNRDSNQPQHFGDGTRLSIL.

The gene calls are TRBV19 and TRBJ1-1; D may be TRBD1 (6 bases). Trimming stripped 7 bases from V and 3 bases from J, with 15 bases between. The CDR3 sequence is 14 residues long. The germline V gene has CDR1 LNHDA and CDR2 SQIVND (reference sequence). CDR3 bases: TGTGCCAGTATGGTAGCAGGGGCGGACACTGAAGCTTTCTTT. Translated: CASMVAGADTEAFF. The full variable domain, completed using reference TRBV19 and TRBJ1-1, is DGGITQSPKYLFRKEGQNVTLSCEQNLNHDAMYWYRQDPGQGLRLIYYSQIVNDFQKGDIAEGYSVSREKKESFPLTVTSAQKNPTAFYLCASMVAGADTEAFFGQGTRLTVV.

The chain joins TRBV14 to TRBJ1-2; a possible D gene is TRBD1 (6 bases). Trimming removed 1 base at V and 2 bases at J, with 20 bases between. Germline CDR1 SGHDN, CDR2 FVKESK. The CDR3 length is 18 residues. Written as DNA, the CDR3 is TGTGCCAGCAGCCAAGGTGAGGGGGGCCCCGGGGGGAACTATGGCTACACCTTC. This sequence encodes CASSQGEGGPGGNYGYTF. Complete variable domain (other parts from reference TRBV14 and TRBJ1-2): EAGVTQFPSHSVIEKGQTVTLRCDPISGHDNLYWYRRVMGKEIKFLLHFVKESKQDESGMPNNRFLAERTGGTYSTLKVQPAELEDSGVYFCASSQGEGGPGGNYGYTFGSGTRLTVV.

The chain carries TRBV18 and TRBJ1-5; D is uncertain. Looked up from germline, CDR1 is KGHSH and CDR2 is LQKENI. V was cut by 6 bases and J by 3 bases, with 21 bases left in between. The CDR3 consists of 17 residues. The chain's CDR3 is CASSKTSTASYNQPQHF. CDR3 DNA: TGTGCCAGCTCTAAGACAAGTACAGCTTCTTACAATCAGCCCCAGCATTTT. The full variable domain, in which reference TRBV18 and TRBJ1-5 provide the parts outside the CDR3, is NAGVMQNPRHLVRRRGQEARLRCSPMKGHSHVYWYRQLPEEGLKFMVYLQKENIIDESGMPKERFSAEFPKEGPSILRIQQVVRGDSAAYFCASSKTSTASYNQPQHFGDGTRLSIL.

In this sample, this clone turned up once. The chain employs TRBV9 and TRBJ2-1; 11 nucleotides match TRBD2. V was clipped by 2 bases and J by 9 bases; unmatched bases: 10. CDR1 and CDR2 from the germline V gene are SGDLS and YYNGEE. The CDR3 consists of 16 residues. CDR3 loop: CASSVLAGGPGGEQFF. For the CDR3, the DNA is TGTGCCAGCAGCGTGTTAGCGGGGGGGCCGGGCGGTGAGCAGTTCTTC.

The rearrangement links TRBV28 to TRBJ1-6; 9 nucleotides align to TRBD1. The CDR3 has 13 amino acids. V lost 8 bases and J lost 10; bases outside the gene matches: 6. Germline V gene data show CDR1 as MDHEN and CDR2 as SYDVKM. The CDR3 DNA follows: TGTGCCAGCCAAGGACAGGGGTGGTCACCCCTCCACTTT. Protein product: CASQGQGWSPLHF.

CDR3 loop: CASSIHRDRAYEQYF. The CDR3 nucleotides are TGCGCCAGCAGCATACACCGGGACAGGGCCTACGAGCAGTACTTC. The chain has TRBV5-1 and TRBJ2-7; TRBD1 matches 9 bases. There are 15 residues in the CDR3. The germline V gene has CDR1 SGHRS and CDR2 YFSETQ. The V segment lost 4 bases and the J segment 2 bases; nucleotides outside the gene matches: 7. The full variable domain, completed using reference TRBV5-1 and TRBJ2-7, is KAGVTQTPRYLIKTRGQQVTLSCSPISGHRSVSWYQQTPGQGLQFLFEYFSETQRNKGNFPGRFSGRQFSNSRSEMNVSTLELGDSALYLCASSIHRDRAYEQYFGPGTRLTVT.

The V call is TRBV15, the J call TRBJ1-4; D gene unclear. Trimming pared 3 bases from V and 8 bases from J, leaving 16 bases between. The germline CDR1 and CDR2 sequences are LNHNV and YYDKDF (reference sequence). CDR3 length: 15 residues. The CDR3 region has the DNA TGTGCCACCAGCAGCCTGGGTAGTCCAGGAGAAAAACTGTTTTTT. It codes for CATSSLGSPGEKLFF.

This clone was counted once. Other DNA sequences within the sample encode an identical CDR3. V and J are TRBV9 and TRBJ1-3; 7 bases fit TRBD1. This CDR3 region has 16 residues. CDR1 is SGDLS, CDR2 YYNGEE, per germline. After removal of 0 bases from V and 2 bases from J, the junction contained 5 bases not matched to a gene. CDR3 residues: CASSVGGQGAGNTIYF. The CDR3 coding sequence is TGTGCCAGCAGCGTAGGTGGGCAGGGGGCTGGAAACACCATATATTTT.

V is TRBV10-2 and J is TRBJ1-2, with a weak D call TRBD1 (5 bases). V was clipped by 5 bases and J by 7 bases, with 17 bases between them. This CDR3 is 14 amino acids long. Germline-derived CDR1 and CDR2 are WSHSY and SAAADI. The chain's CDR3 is CASSPLVGGGGYTF. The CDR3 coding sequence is TGCGCCAGCAGTCCCCTCGTGGGGGGTGGTGGCTACACCTTC.